The entry that follows covers one TCR beta chain sequence. The target antigen is unknown. The study ran its PCR with 60 Vbeta and 13 Jbeta primers. The method was immunoSEQ multiplex PCR; TCRdb's version includes in-frame clones alone and lacks a portion of them. The repertoire holds about 120,000 clones, with 81% as singletons. The sample is drawn from a study of cytomegalovirus exposure and HLA in healthy donors. Overall study findings and caveats: Upon later analysis, TCR association rates were observed to vary by HLA locus, being highest for DRB1 and lowest for HLA-C.

The sample taken for sequencing was PBMCs. This sequence originates from a woman aged 25 to 39 in good health and CMV-seronegative.

This CDR3 reads CASSLRGGLAGIPPYEQYF. CDR3 sequence (DNA): TGTGCCAGCAGCTTGAGAGGAGGACTAGCGGGAATTCCGCCCTACGAGCAGTACTTC. The rearrangement joins TRBV5-5 to TRBJ2-7, with 12 bases matching TRBD2. The trim removed 1 base at V and 2 bases at J, leaving 13 bases unmatched. From germline, CDR1 is SGHKS and CDR2 YYEKEE (reference sequence). The CDR3 has 19 residues.